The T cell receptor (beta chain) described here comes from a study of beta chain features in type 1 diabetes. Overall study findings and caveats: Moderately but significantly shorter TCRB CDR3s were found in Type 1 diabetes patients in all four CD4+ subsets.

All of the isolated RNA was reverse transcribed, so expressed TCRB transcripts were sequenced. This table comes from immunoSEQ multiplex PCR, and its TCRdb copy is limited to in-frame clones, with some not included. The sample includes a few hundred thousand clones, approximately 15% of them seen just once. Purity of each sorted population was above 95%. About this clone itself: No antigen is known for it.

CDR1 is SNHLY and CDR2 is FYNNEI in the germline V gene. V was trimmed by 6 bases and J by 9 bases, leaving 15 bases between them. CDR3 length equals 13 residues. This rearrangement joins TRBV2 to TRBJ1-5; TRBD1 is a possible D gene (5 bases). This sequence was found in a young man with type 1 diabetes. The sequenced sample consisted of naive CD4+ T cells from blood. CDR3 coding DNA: TGTGCCAGCAGAGCCAGGGTAGGACGGCCCCAGCATTTT. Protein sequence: CASRARVGRPQHF.